The 13 T cell receptor beta chains in this list originate from one sample, sequenced in a study of blood T cell repertoires in COVID-19. TCRdb keeps only in-frame clones here, not all; method: immunoSEQ multiplex PCR. The sample holds roughly 100,000 clones, roughly four fifths seen once. Source material: peripheral blood. The receptors shown here come from a man aged 55 to 69 with acute or convalescent COVID-19.

This chain connects TRBV28 to TRBJ2-3; tentative D call: TRBD2 (5 bases). CDR3 size: 14 residues. CDR1 and CDR2 from the germline V gene are MDHEN and SYDVKM. Trimming stripped 4 bases from V and 2 bases from J, with 10 bases between. CDR3 DNA: TGTGCCAGCAGTTCCGGGATCCTCACAGATACGCAGTATTTT. Its protein is CASSSGILTDTQYF. Drawing the rest from reference TRBV28 and TRBJ2-3, the complete variable domain is DVKVTQSSRYLVKRTGEKVFLECVQDMDHENMFWYRQDPGLGLRLIYFSYDVKMKEKGDIPEGYSVSREKKERFSLILESASTNQTSMYLCASSSGILTDTQYFGPGTRLTVL.

There are a few counts of this clone. J is TRBJ2-1 and V is TRBV5-1; D is ambiguous. The CDR3 sequence is 15 residues long. Trimming shortened V by 0 bases and J by 0 bases, and 7 bases separated the two germline ends. CDR1 and CDR2 from the germline V gene are SGHRS and YFSETQ. DNA for the CDR3: TGCGCCAGCAGCTTGGCGGCGGTCTCCTACAATGAGCAGTTCTTC. This encodes CASSLAAVSYNEQFF. Variable domain in full (rest from reference TRBV5-1 and TRBJ2-1): KAGVTQTPRYLIKTRGQQVTLSCSPISGHRSVSWYQQTPGQGLQFLFEYFSETQRNKGNFPGRFSGRQFSNSRSEMNVSTLELGDSALYLCASSLAAVSYNEQFFGPGTRLTVL.

V and J are TRBV2 and TRBJ1-2; 10 bases line up with TRBD1. The V gene end was trimmed by 4 bases and the J gene end by 6 bases; junction bases not matched to a gene: 2. CDR1 and CDR2 from the germline V gene are SNHLY and FYNNEI. CDR3 length equals 13 residues. The CDR3 reads CASSGTGGNGYTF. The CDR3 DNA is TGTGCCAGCAGTGGGACAGGGGGGAATGGCTACACCTTC.

This clone has a single count. The CDR3 protein is CASRTQSTDTQYF. Written as DNA, the CDR3 is TGCGCCAGCAGGACTCAAAGCACAGATACGCAGTATTTT. The chain couples TRBV5-1 to TRBJ2-3; D call uncertain. The germline V gene encodes CDR1 SGHRS and CDR2 YFSETQ. The CDR3 covers 13 residues. V lost 5 bases to trimming and J lost 0 bases, with 7 bases between them.

V gene TRBV29-1 combines with J gene TRBJ2-4, with D possibly matching TRBD2 (6 bases). Per the germline V gene, CDR1 is SQVTM and CDR2 is ANQGSEA. The CDR3 loop spans 13 amino acids. V was trimmed by 7 bases and J by 7 bases, leaving 17 bases between them. This CDR3 is CSGSGGWGNIQYF. The CDR3 DNA reads TGCAGCGGTAGCGGTGGGTGGGGGAACATTCAGTACTTC. Full variable domain (remainder filled in from reference TRBV29-1 and TRBJ2-4): SAVISQKPSRDICQRGTSLTIQCQVDSQVTMMFWYRQQPGQSLTLIATANQGSEATYESGFVIDKFPISRPNLTFSTLTVSNMSPEDSSIYLCSGSGGWGNIQYFGAGTRLSVL.

The chain has TRBV10-3 and TRBJ2-7, with 10 positions matching TRBD1. CDR1 is ENHRY, CDR2 SYGVKD, per germline. V lost 2 bases and J lost 3; bases outside the gene matches: 4. There are 15 residues in the CDR3. CDR3 nucleotide sequence: TGTGCCATCAGTGAGACCGGGACAGGGGTCTACGAGCAGTACTTC. Translating it yields CAISETGTGVYEQYF.

This chain links TRBV28 with TRBJ1-3; D not resolved. The CDR3 is 14 residues long. Germline loops: CDR1 MDHEN, CDR2 SYDVKM. V was clipped by 7 bases and J by 2 bases, with 12 bases between them. The CDR3 loop reads CASTSGGAGNTIYF. The CDR3 region has the DNA TGTGCCAGCACCTCCGGAGGAGCTGGAAACACCATATATTTT.

The V gene is TRBV6-5, the J gene TRBJ1-2; TRBD1 matches at 9 bases. Germline V gene data show CDR1 as MNHEY and CDR2 as SVGAGI. V lost 4 bases and J lost 4; bases outside the gene matches: 10. This CDR3 is 16 amino acids long. The CDR3 reads CASSSPGQGGSYGYTF. CDR3 coding DNA: TGTGCCAGCAGTTCTCCGGGACAGGGAGGAAGCTATGGCTACACCTTC.

This clone showed up just a few times. The V call is TRBV6-5, the J call TRBJ1-1, with a tentative D call TRBD1 (5 bases). In germline, CDR1 is MNHEY, CDR2 SVGAGI. There are 15 residues in the CDR3. V gave up 6 bases and J gave up 1 base, with 15 bases separating them. In nucleotides, the CDR3 is TGTGCCAGCAGGCAGAACAGGATGGGGAACACTGAAGCTTTCTTT. It encodes CASRQNRMGNTEAFF.

This clone turned up a few times. The V call is TRBV7-8, the J call TRBJ2-7; D perhaps matches TRBD1 (6 bases). This CDR3 contains 14 residues. Per the germline V gene, CDR1 is SGHVS and CDR2 is FQNEAQ. V lost 3 bases to trimming and J lost 3 bases, with 12 bases between them. The CDR3 DNA is TGTGCCAGCAGCTTCGGGACAACGGTCTACGAGCAGTACTTC. This gives the protein CASSFGTTVYEQYF. Full variable domain (rest looked up from reference TRBV7-8 and TRBJ2-7): GAGVSQSPRYKVAKRGQDVALRCDPISGHVSLFWYQQALGQGPEFLTYFQNEAQLDKSGLPSDRFFAERPEGSVSTLKIQRTQQEDSAVYLCASSFGTTVYEQYFGPGTRLTVT.

V usage is TRBV5-1 and J usage is TRBJ1-1; D ambiguous. The CDR3 covers 14 residues. The V end lost 4 bases, the J end lost 1 base, and 11 bases lay between the germline ends. Germline CDR1 and CDR2: SGHRS and YFSETQ. The CDR3 reads CASSGLAGNTEAFF. CDR3 bases: TGCGCCAGCAGCGGCCTGGCAGGGAACACTGAAGCTTTCTTT.

The CDR3: CASSDLPGYYGYTF. CDR3 nucleotide sequence: TGTGCCAGCAGCGACCTCCCAGGGTACTATGGCTACACCTTC. The genes are TRBV7-9 and TRBJ1-2; maybe TRBD1 (5 bases). V lost 5 bases, J lost 3 bases, and 13 bases lay in between. CDR1 is SEHNR, CDR2 FQNEAQ, per germline (reference sequence). The CDR3 has 14 amino acids.

The CDR3: CAWGQGSAEAFF. CDR3 sequence (DNA): TGTGCCTGGGGACAGGGCTCGGCTGAAGCTTTCTTT. The V gene is TRBV30, the J gene TRBJ1-1, with TRBD1 identical over 8 bases. The CDR3 extends over 12 amino acids. V shed 5 bases, J shed 6 bases, and the junction held 5 bases outside the gene matches. Germline assignment: CDR1 GTSNPN and CDR2 SVGIG (reference sequence).